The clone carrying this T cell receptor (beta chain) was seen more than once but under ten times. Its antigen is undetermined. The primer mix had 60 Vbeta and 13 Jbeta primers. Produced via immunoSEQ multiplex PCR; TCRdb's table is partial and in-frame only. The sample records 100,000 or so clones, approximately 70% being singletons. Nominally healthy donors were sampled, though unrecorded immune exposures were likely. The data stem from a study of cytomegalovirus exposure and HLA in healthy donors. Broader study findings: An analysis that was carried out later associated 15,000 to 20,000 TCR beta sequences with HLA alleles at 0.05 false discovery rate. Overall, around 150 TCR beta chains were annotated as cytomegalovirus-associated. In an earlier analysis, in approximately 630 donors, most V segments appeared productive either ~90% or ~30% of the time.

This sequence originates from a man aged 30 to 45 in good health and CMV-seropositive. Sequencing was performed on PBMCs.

For the CDR3, the DNA is TGTGCCAGTAGTATAGGTATGAACACTGAAGCTTTCTTT. It specifies CASSIGMNTEAFF. The chain couples TRBV19 to TRBJ1-1; D not resolved. CDR3 length equals 13 residues. Trimming shortened V by 1 base and J by 0 bases, and 3 bases separated the two germline ends. Germline V gene sequence: CDR1 LNHDA, CDR2 SQIVND (reference sequence). The variable domain in full, with the rest retrieved from reference TRBV19 and TRBJ1-1, is DGGITQSPKYLFRKEGQNVTLSCEQNLNHDAMYWYRQDPGQGLRLIYYSQIVNDFQKGDIAEGYSVSREKKESFPLTVTSAQKNPTAFYLCASSIGMNTEAFFGQGTRLTVV.